The rows below give T cell receptor beta chains drawn from one sample of a study of cytomegalovirus exposure and HLA in healthy donors. TCRdb keeps only in-frame clones here, not all; method: immunoSEQ multiplex PCR. The table shows roughly 200,000 clones, with around nine tenths occurring only once. Source material: PBMCs. Every receptor here comes from a man aged 25-45 years in good health and CMV-seropositive. The CDR3 runs from the conserved cysteine through the conserved F or W. The D gene is left open where the match is weak. Clone sizes are given selectively: once, few, many, or a class where the clone is expanded.

J	size	D	V	CDR3	DNA
TRBJ1-5	-	-	TRBV15	CATSRDLGDSNQPQHF	TGTGCCACCAGCAGAGATCTGGGGGATAGCAATCAGCCCCAGCATTTT
TRBJ1-3	-	-	TRBV6-5	CASRSDSSGNTIYF	TGTGCCAGCAGATCGGACAGCTCTGGAAACACCATATATTTT
TRBJ1-5	-	-	TRBV29-1	CSVEGTYGQPQHF	TGCAGCGTTGAAGGGACGTACGGGCAGCCCCAGCATTTT
TRBJ2-7	-	-	TRBV7-9	CASSPDRYEQYF	TGTGCCAGCAGCCCGGACAGATACGAGCAGTACTTC
TRBJ2-7	-	TRBD1	TRBV9	CASSGQGAYEQYF	TGTGCCAGCAGCGGACAGGGGGCCTACGAGCAGTACTTC
TRBJ1-2	-	-	TRBV6-5	CASSYANEAYGYTF	TGTGCCAGCAGTTACGCCAACGAAGCCTATGGCTACACCTTC
TRBJ1-1	-	-	TRBV6-5	CASSHGRGATEAFF	TGTGCCAGCAGTCATGGACGGGGGGCAACTGAAGCTTTCTTT
TRBJ1-4	-	TRBD1	TRBV6-5	CASSPDRGGEKLFF	TGTGCCAGCAGTCCCGACAGGGGCGGTGAAAAACTGTTTTTT
TRBJ1-2	-	-	TRBV11-2	CASHSVKKSSYTF	TGTGCCAGTCACTCCGTAAAAAAGTCGAGCTACACCTTC
TRBJ2-7	-	TRBD1	TRBV18	CASSPLQGGHSYEQYF	TGTGCCAGCTCACCCCTACAGGGGGGACACTCCTACGAGCAGTACTTC
TRBJ1-2	-	-	TRBV29-1	CSVEQDYGYTF	TGCAGCGTGGAACAGGACTATGGCTACACCTTC
TRBJ1-4	few	TRBD1	TRBV19	CASSPPTGDHLSTNEKLFF	TGTGCCAGTAGTCCCCCCACAGGGGACCACCTATCAACTAATGAAAAACTGTTTTTT
TRBJ2-7	-	TRBD1	TRBV5-1	CASSTRDSSWEQYF	TGCGCCAGCAGCACCCGGGACAGTTCTTGGGAGCAGTACTTC
TRBJ2-3	-	-	TRBV18	CASSPPTRRRADTQYF	TGTGCCAGCTCACCACCGACACGTAGGAGGGCAGATACGCAGTATTTT
TRBJ2-1	once	TRBD1	TRBV11-2	CASSFTGVNEQFF	TGTGCCAGCAGCTTTACAGGGGTCAATGAGCAGTTCTTC
TRBJ2-7	-	TRBD1	TRBV9	CASSVVGGHEQYF	TGTGCCAGCAGCGTAGTAGGGGGCCACGAGCAGTACTTC
TRBJ1-3	-	-	TRBV9	CASSVSAGNTIYF	TGTGCCAGCAGCGTGAGTGCTGGAAACACCATATATTTT
TRBJ2-7	-	-	TRBV5-4	CASSLGGISYEQYF	TGTGCCAGCAGCCTGGGAGGAATCTCCTACGAGCAGTACTTC
TRBJ1-1	-	-	TRBV11-3	CASSLDLGNTEAFF	TGTGCCAGCAGCTTAGATCTGGGGAACACTGAAGCTTTCTTT
TRBJ2-7	-	-	TRBV7-7	CASSLAQTYEQYF	TGTGCCAGCAGCTTAGCGCAGACCTACGAGCAGTACTTC